A selection of T cell receptor beta chains follows, all from one sample in a study of T cell repertoires in cytomegalovirus infection. TCRdb processed the reads anew with MiXCR; each CDR3 protein has one entry. The sample includes around 280,000 distinct CDR3 sequences, approximately 14% of them seen just once. The sample consisted of PBMCs. Source of these receptors: a human donor in good health (CMV status not recorded). Some clones in this sample may be carry-over from other donors' samples. CDR3s include the opening cysteine and the closing phenylalanine or tryptophan. Fields, in order: V gene, J gene, D gene, clone size, CDR3 protein, CDR3 DNA. D genes are given only for firm matches. For some rows the clone size is stated as once, few or many, or as a class when expanded; others skip it.

TRBV10-3	TRBJ1-4	-	-	CAISESTVLDEKLFF	TGTGCCATCAGTGAGTCGACAGTCCTGGATGAAAAACTGTTTTTT
TRBV7-2	TRBJ2-5	-	many	CASSLSNGAQYF	TGTGCCAGCAGCTTATCTAACGGGGCCCAGTACTTC
TRBV20-1	TRBJ2-1	-	many	CSANAINEQFF	TGCAGTGCGAACGCGATCAATGAGCAGTTCTTC
TRBV7-9	TRBJ1-2	-	few	CASSAGSYGYTF	TGTGCCAGCAGCGCCGGAAGCTATGGCTACACCTTC
TRBV4-1	TRBJ2-5	TRBD1	-	CASSPGTGVGETQYF	TGCGCCAGCAGCCCCGGGACAGGGGTCGGAGAGACCCAGTACTTC
TRBV18	TRBJ2-2	TRBD1	many	CASSSRTGATGELFF	TGTGCCAGCTCTTCGAGGACAGGGGCCACCGGGGAGCTGTTTTTT
TRBV7-9	TRBJ1-1	TRBD1	many	CASSSQFGQGGTEAFF	TGTGCCAGCAGCTCCCAATTCGGACAGGGTGGTACTGAAGCTTTCTTT
TRBV27	TRBJ1-4	TRBD1	-	CASSLLGQPNEKLFF	TGTGCCAGCAGTTTACTGGGACAGCCGAATGAAAAACTGTTTTTT
TRBV11-2	TRBJ2-7	-	many	CASSTWGQQYF	TGTGCCAGCAGCACTTGGGGGCAGCAGTACTTC
TRBV7-3	TRBJ2-1	TRBD1	-	CASSGPGQGREQFF	TGTGCCAGCAGCGGCCCAGGACAGGGACGGGAGCAGTTCTTC
TRBV7-9	TRBJ1-4	TRBD1	many	CASSLARWGQTNEKLFF	TGTGCCAGCAGCTTAGCGCGGTGGGGACAGACTAATGAAAAACTGTTTTTT
TRBV5-1	TRBJ2-7	-	few	CASSFGLTYEQYF	TGCGCCAGCAGCTTCGGGCTTACCTACGAGCAGTACTTC
TRBV15	TRBJ1-2	-	few	CATSRDLGTGYGYTF	TGTGCCACCAGCAGAGATCTGGGAACCGGCTATGGCTACACCTTC
TRBV28	TRBJ1-1	-	many	CASSPARAQAFF	TGTGCCAGCAGTCCAGCCCGGGCCCAAGCTTTCTTT
TRBV6-1	TRBJ1-5	-	-	CASSDPGKSNQPQHF	TGTGCCAGCAGTGATCCAGGGAAGAGCAATCAGCCCCAGCATTTT
TRBV7-2	TRBJ2-4	-	many	CASSPPSNIQYF	TGTGCCAGCAGCCCTCCCTCGAACATTCAGTACTTC
TRBV7-8	TRBJ2-7	TRBD1	-	CASSLGTGIYEQYF	TGTGCCAGCAGCTTAGGGACAGGGATTTACGAGCAGTACTTC
TRBV27	TRBJ1-1	-	many	CASSSRDTSMNTEAFF	TGTGCCAGCAGTTCTCGGGACACGTCCATGAACACTGAAGCTTTCTTT